Shown below are 7 T cell receptor beta chains from a single sample sequenced in a study of identical twins. MiXCR, run by TCRdb on the 5' RACE reads, gives a single entry per CDR3 protein. In the table there are more than 1.5 million distinct CDR3 sequences, less than 40% of which are singletons. The sequenced sample was cord blood. All receptors come from a newborn girl in good health.

This clonotype was seen once. The gene calls are TRBV4-2 and TRBJ2-1, with D unclear. The J call may be in error: the DNA end matches TRBJ2-7 better. The CDR3 totals 15 residues. Germline CDR1 and CDR2: LGHNA and YNFKEQ. CDR3 region: CASSQETVLYNEQYF. The DNA of the CDR3 is TGTGCCAGCAGCCAAGAAACGGTACTTTACAATGAGCAGTACTTC.

This rearrangement joins TRBV28 to TRBJ2-6; maybe TRBD2 (5 bases). The CDR3 runs 21 residues. Trimming removed 3 bases at V and 0 bases at J, with 24 bases between. In germline, CDR1 is MDHEN, CDR2 SYDVKM. The CDR3 here is CASSFVLIVGPSPSGANVLTF. CDR3 coding DNA: TGTGCCAGCAGTTTCGTTTTAATTGTCGGCCCTAGCCCCTCTGGGGCCAACGTCCTGACTTTC. Supplemented by reference TRBV28 and TRBJ2-6, the full variable domain reads DVKVTQSSRYLVKRTGEKVFLECVQDMDHENMFWYRQDPGLGLRLIYFSYDVKMKEKGDIPEGYSVSREKKERFSLILESASTNQTSMYLCASSFVLIVGPSPSGANVLTFGAGSRLTVL.

V and J are TRBV6-5 and TRBJ1-1; D gene uncertain. The CDR3 covers 15 residues. Trimming took off 6 bases at V and 4 bases at J, with 18 bases between the two ends. The V gene's germline CDR1 is MNHEY and CDR2 SVGAGI. CDR3 nucleotides: TGTGCCAGCAGCCAACGGGAAGGAGCGGTCACTGAAGCTTTCTTT. This codes for CASSQREGAVTEAFF.

This clonotype appeared a single time. Here the CDR3 DNA reads TGTGCCAGCACCGCGGGGGGGCCGGTCAATGAGCAGTTCTTC. Protein: CASTAGGPVNEQFF. The rearrangement links TRBV27 to TRBJ2-1; 9 nucleotides match TRBD2. V was pared by 7 bases and J by 6 bases, with 7 bases of the junction left unmatched. The CDR3 runs 14 residues. The germline CDR1 and CDR2 sequences are MNHEY and SMNVEV (reference sequence).

This sequence joins TRBV5-1 and TRBJ2-3, with 14 nucleotides matching TRBD2. Trimming removed 4 bases from V and 2 bases from J; junction bases left unmatched: 9. The CDR3 totals 18 residues. The V gene's germline CDR1 is SGHRS and CDR2 YFSETQ. DNA of the CDR3: TGCGCCAGCAGCCCCCGACTAGCGGGGGGGGCGAACACAGATACGCAGTATTTT. Translating gives CASSPRLAGGANTDTQYF.

The rearrangement joins TRBV24-1 to TRBJ2-4; 8 bases fit TRBD1. The V segment lost 9 bases and the J segment 13 bases; nucleotides outside the gene matches: 16. In germline, CDR1 is KGHDR, CDR2 SFDVKD. CDR3 length: 14 residues. The CDR3 reads CATETGVDPYVQYF. For the CDR3, the DNA is TGTGCCACCGAGACAGGGGTCGACCCCTACGTGCAGTACTTC.

The V call is TRBV27, the J call TRBJ2-1, with a weak D call TRBD2 (6 bases). The J call may not be correct, given that the DNA end is closer to TRBJ2-7. This CDR3 region has 16 residues. Germline CDR1 MNHEY, CDR2 SMNVEV (reference sequence). CDR3 protein: CASSLFSGSSYNEQYF. CDR3 sequence (DNA): TGTGCCAGCAGTTTATTCTCCGGGAGCTCCTACAATGAGCAGTACTTC.